This TCR beta chain appears in the sequencing data of a study of blood T cell repertoires in COVID-19. Overall study context: Material from acute and convalescent COVID-19 was sourced from the United States, Italy and Spain.

Germline lookup yields CDR1 PRHDT and CDR2 FYEKMQ (reference sequence). The ends were cut back, 0 bases at V and 4 bases at J, with 13 bases in the middle. The CDR3 contains 16 residues. As originally analysed: Amplifying reference gene primers gave estimates of nucleated cell counts. TCRdb's table, derived via immunoSEQ multiplex PCR, lists solely in-frame clones and lacks some. The DNA gave D and trimming, while V, J and clone size come from that table. The sample carries about 330,000 clones, over 80% recorded once. Ages ranged from about 18 to 90 years, with residence in about two dozen US areas. Sequencing was performed on PBMCs or T cells enriched from blood (not recorded which). The receptor was isolated from a man aged 25 to 45 who had recovered from COVID-19. The chain links TRBV13 to TRBJ1-5; D might be TRBD1 (6 bases). CDR3 in DNA: TGTGCCAGCAGCTTAGGCCGGGACAAACGTAATCAGCCCCAGCATTTT. Its protein product is CASSLGRDKRNQPQHF.